Listed here is a single TCR beta chain. The entry originates in a study of CD8 T cells in Susac syndrome. cDNA came from roughly 0.53 to 1 ug RNA primed by random hexamers. TCRdb passed the immunoSEQ multiplex PCR reads through MiXCR, listing each CDR3 protein once. The repertoire has some 260,000 distinct CDR3 sequences, about 85% of them found once; the top ten carry over 0.09%. Negative isolation yielded CD4+ and CD8+ T cells, and FACS enriched TEMRA cells. V shed 0 bases and J shed 7 bases, with 9 bases lying between them. The CDR3 totals 13 residues. Germline CDR1 is SEHNR and CDR2 is FQNEAQ (reference sequence).

This chain links TRBV7-9 with TRBJ1-2; D unclear. The clonotype comes from a human donor with multiple sclerosis. The sample comprised CD8+ T cells from PBMCs. The CDR3 loop reads CASSLAGFAGYTF. CDR3 nucleotide sequence: TGTGCCAGCAGCTTAGCCGGGTTCGCTGGCTACACCTTC.